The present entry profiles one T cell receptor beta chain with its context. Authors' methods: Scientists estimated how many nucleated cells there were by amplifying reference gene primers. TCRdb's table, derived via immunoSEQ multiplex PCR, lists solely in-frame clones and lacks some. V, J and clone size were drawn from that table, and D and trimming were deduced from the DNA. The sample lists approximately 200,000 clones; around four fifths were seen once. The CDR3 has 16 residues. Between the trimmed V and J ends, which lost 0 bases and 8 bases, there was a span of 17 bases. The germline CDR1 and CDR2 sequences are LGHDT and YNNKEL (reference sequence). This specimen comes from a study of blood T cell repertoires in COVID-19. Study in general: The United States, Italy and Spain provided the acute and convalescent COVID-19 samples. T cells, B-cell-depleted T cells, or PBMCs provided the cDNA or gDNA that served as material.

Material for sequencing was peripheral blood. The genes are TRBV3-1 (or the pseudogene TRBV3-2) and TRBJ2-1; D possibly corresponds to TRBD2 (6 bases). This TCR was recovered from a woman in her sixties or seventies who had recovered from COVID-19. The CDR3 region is CASSQDLDYPSDEQFF. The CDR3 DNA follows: TGTGCCAGCAGCCAAGATCTGGACTACCCCTCGGATGAGCAGTTCTTC.